The subject of this entry is one T cell receptor beta chain. Its antigen is unidentified. This sample is part of a study of lymphopenia after photon versus proton radiotherapy. The study's findings and limits: A bigger post-nadir fall in TCR diversity correlated inversely with survival time in deceased patients. After the lymphocyte nadir, photon-treated repertoires showed oligoclonal expansion, especially of CD8+ Temra cells.

The CDR3 sequence is 12 residues long. Trimming took 5 bases from V and 8 from J, leaving 10 bases between them. Per the germline V gene, CDR1 is SGHTA and CDR2 is FQGNSA. The table came from immunoSEQ multiplex PCR; TCRdb's copy has only in-frame clones and leaves some out. The sample shows roughly 67,000 clones, approximately 91% of them seen only once. The V gene is TRBV7-2, the J gene TRBJ1-5, with unresolved D. This sequence originates from a woman aged 70 to 79 with pancreatic cancer. The sequences come from peripheral blood, collected from a patient treated with photon-based radiotherapy. The CDR3 is CASSQGNKPQHF. CDR3 in DNA: TGTGCCAGCAGCCAAGGTAATAAGCCCCAGCATTTT.